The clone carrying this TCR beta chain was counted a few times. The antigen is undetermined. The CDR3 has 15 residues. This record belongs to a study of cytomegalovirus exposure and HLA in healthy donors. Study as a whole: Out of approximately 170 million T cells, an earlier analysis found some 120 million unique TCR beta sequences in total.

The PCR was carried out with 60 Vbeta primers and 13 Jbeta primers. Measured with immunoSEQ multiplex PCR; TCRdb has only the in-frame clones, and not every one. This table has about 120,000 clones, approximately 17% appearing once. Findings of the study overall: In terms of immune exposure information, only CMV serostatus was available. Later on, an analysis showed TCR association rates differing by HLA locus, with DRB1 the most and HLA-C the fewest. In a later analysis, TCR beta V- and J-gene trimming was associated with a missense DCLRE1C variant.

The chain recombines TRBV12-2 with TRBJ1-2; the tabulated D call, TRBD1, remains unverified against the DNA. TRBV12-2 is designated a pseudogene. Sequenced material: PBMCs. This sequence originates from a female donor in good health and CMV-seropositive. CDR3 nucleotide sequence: TGTGCAAGTCGCATCCGGGACAGTACTAACTATGGCTACACCTTC. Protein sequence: CASRIRDSTNYGYTF.